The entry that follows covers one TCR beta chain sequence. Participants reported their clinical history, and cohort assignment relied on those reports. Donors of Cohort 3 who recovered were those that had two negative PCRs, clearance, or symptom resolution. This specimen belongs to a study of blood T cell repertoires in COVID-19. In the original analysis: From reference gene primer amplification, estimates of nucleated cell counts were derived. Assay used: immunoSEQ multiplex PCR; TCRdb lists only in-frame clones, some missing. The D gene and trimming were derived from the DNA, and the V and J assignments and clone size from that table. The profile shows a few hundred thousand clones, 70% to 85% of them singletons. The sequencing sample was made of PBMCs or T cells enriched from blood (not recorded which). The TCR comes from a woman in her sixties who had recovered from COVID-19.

The CDR3 region is CASGLGQNQPQHF. CDR3 coding DNA: TGTGCTAGTGGTTTGGGTCAGAATCAGCCCCAGCATTTT. The chain employs TRBV12-5 and TRBJ1-5, with unresolved D. CDR3 length: 13 amino acids. The V gene's germline CDR1 is LGHNT and CDR2 FRNRAP. The germline V and J ends were trimmed by 1 base and 4 bases, with 5 bases remaining between them.